What follows are 23 T cell receptor beta chains derived from one specimen sequenced in a study of identical twins. MiXCR, applied by TCRdb to the 5' RACE reads, yields one record per CDR3 protein. The table shows 1,800,000 or so distinct CDR3 sequences, with roughly 35% occurring only once. The sequenced sample consisted of cord blood. These receptors came from a newborn girl in good health.

The chain carries TRBV5-1 and TRBJ2-1; TRBD2 matches 7 bases. CDR3 size: 14 residues. Germline lookup yields CDR1 SGHRS and CDR2 YFSETQ. V shed 6 bases and J 5 bases; nucleotides not matched to a gene: 8. CDR3 nucleotide sequence: TGCGCCAGCACCCTATTCCGGGGGGACAATGAGCAGTTCTTC. The encoded protein is CASTLFRGDNEQFF.

V gene TRBV28 combines with J gene TRBJ2-7; D not certain. V lost 7 bases and J 2 bases, leaving 6 bases between the germline ends. Germline V gene data show CDR1 as MDHEN and CDR2 as SYDVKM. The CDR3 spans 11 residues. CDR3 loop: CASTSAYEQYF. The CDR3 coding sequence is TGTGCCAGCACTTCGGCCTACGAGCAGTACTTC.

This rearrangement joins TRBV7-8 to TRBJ2-3; D might be TRBD2 (6 bases). Per the germline V gene, CDR1 is SGHVS and CDR2 is FQNEAQ. Deletions cut 1 base from V and 1 base from J, with 12 bases between. This CDR3 has 16 residues. The CDR3 DNA sequence: TGTGCCAGCAGCTTAGTTGGGGCTAGCGGCACAGATACGCAGTATTTT. As protein: CASSLVGASGTDTQYF.

This clonotype was seen more than once but under ten times. The CDR3 coding sequence is TGTGCCAGCAGCCAATCGGAGGGGAAAAACATTCAGTACTTC. This sequence encodes CASSQSEGKNIQYF. The chain employs TRBV4-2 and TRBJ2-4, with a weak D call TRBD2 (6 bases). Looked up from germline, CDR1 is LGHNA and CDR2 is YNFKEQ. V was pared by 2 bases and J by 4 bases, with 9 bases between. The CDR3 sequence is 14 residues long.

V gene TRBV3-1 combines with J gene TRBJ2-1, with D hard to call. CDR3 length equals 11 residues. Trimming shortened V by 1 base and J by 14 bases, and 9 bases separated the two germline ends. Germline V gives CDR1 LGHDT, CDR2 YNNKEL (reference sequence). The CDR3 DNA reads TGTGCCAGCAGCCAAGGGGTCTGGGAGTTCTTC. This gives the protein CASSQGVWEFF.

The rearrangement uses TRBV4-2 and TRBJ2-3, with 11 bases lining up with TRBD2. There are 16 residues in the CDR3. Germline CDR1 is LGHNA and CDR2 is YNFKEQ. Losses at the gene ends were 4 bases for V and 9 bases for J; bases not matched to a gene: 12. The CDR3 DNA reads TGTGCCAGCAGCCCGGCCGGGACTAGCGGCCCTCAGACGCAGTATTTT. The encoded protein is CASSPAGTSGPQTQYF.

This clonotype has a handful of counts. The chain is built from TRBV7-4 and TRBJ2-1, with D tentatively TRBD2 (5 bases). The length of the CDR3 is 12 residues. CDR1 and CDR2 from the germline V gene are SGHVT and SQSDAQ. V lost 5 bases and J 7 bases, leaving 9 bases between the germline ends. CDR3 sequence: CASSPLVNEQFF. For the CDR3, the DNA is TGTGCCAGCAGCCCACTAGTTAATGAGCAGTTCTTC.

CDR3 sequence: CASTQRGPGVGKLFF. Written as DNA, the CDR3 is TGTGCCAGCACTCAACGGGGTCCGGGAGTGGGAAAACTGTTTTTT. The chain uses TRBV6-4 and TRBJ1-4; D ambiguous. The ends were cut back, 7 bases at V and 10 bases at J, with 22 bases in the middle. This CDR3 region has 15 residues. Germline lookup yields CDR1 MRHNA and CDR2 SNTAGT.

Comment on this clonotype: The junction departs from germline at one end; a sequencing error may be responsible. The V and J genes are TRBV5-1 and TRBJ1-2; weak D call: TRBD1 (6 bases). The CDR3 is 15 amino acids. Germline lookup yields CDR1 SGHRS and CDR2 YFSETQ. DNA for the CDR3: TGCGCCTGCAGCTTGGCGGGACACGACTCCTATGGCTACACCTTC. This sequence encodes CACSLAGHDSYGYTF.

V and J are TRBV15 and TRBJ2-3; a weak D match, TRBD1 (8 bases). The CDR3 is made up of 15 amino acids. The V and J ends lost 4 bases and 1 base respectively, with 12 bases between them. In germline, CDR1 is LNHNV, CDR2 YYDKDF (reference sequence). The CDR3 sequence: CATSKTGGGTDTQYF. The DNA for the CDR3 is TGTGCCACCAGCAAAACAGGGGGGGGCACAGATACGCAGTATTTT.

This clonotype was detected only a few times. This rearrangement joins TRBV13 to TRBJ2-3, with D possibly being TRBD2 (5 bases). Trimming removed 4 bases at V and 2 bases at J, with 16 bases between. The germline V gene encodes CDR1 PRHDT and CDR2 FYEKMQ (reference sequence). The CDR3 is 16 residues long. Here the CDR3 reads CASSSRGLQDTDTQYF. CDR3 DNA sequence: TGTGCCAGCAGCTCACGGGGTCTCCAGGACACAGATACGCAGTATTTT.

The table lists this clonotype with a few counts. The chain combines TRBV15 with TRBJ2-1; TRBD2 is a possible D gene (6 bases). The germline V gene has CDR1 LNHNV and CDR2 YYDKDF (reference sequence). The CDR3 loop spans 12 amino acids. The germline V and J ends were trimmed by 10 bases and 7 bases, with 14 bases remaining between them. CDR3 amino acids: CASHSGTNEQFF. The CDR3 nucleotides are TGTGCCAGCCACTCCGGGACTAATGAGCAGTTCTTC. Full variable domain (rest looked up from reference TRBV15 and TRBJ2-1): DAMVIQNPRYQVTQFGKPVTLSCSQTLNHNVMYWYQQKSSQAPKLLFHYYDKDFNNEADTPDNFQSRRPNTSFCFLDIRSPGLGDTAMYLCASHSGTNEQFFGPGTRLTVL.

V gene TRBV6-1 combines with J gene TRBJ1-5; maybe TRBD1 (6 bases). V gave up 7 bases and J gave up 0 bases, with 16 bases separating them. The CDR3 length is 16 residues. CDR1 and CDR2 from the germline V gene are MNHNS and SASEGT. The CDR3 DNA sequence: TGTGCCAGCAAGTCTACAGGGCGCCATAGCAATCAGCCCCAGCATTTT. This sequence encodes CASKSTGRHSNQPQHF.

This rearrangement joins TRBV20-1 to TRBJ2-7; perhaps TRBD2 as D (5 bases). Germline CDR1 reads DFQATT; CDR2 reads SNEGSKA (reference sequence). This CDR3 has 15 residues. Trimming left V 3 bases short and J 9 bases short, with 24 bases between. In DNA form, the CDR3 reads TGCAGTGCTAGGCACCTCGGACTTTCTGATTCGGGGCAGTACTTC. Translating gives CSARHLGLSDSGQYF.

Of note for this clonotype: Being one base from a much bigger clone, this may be a read error. V usage is TRBV29-1 and J usage is TRBJ2-7; tentative D call: TRBD2 (5 bases). There are 12 residues in the CDR3. The germline V gene has CDR1 SQVTM and CDR2 ANQGSEA. Trimming removed 5 bases at V and 6 bases at J, with 14 bases between. As DNA, the CDR3 is TGCAGCGTTTTTGAGGGAAATTCCGAGCAGTACTTC. It encodes CSVFEGNSEQYF.

The chain recombines TRBV28 with TRBJ1-3; D is unresolved. Germline V gives CDR1 MDHEN, CDR2 SYDVKM. V lost 7 bases and J 4 bases, leaving 11 bases between the germline ends. The CDR3 runs to 13 residues. The DNA of the CDR3 is TGTGCCAGCAAAGAAGAGCCGGGAAACACCATATATTTT. Residues: CASKEEPGNTIYF. The full variable domain, completed using reference TRBV28 and TRBJ1-3, is DVKVTQSSRYLVKRTGEKVFLECVQDMDHENMFWYRQDPGLGLRLIYFSYDVKMKEKGDIPEGYSVSREKKERFSLILESASTNQTSMYLCASKEEPGNTIYFGEGSWLTVV.

The V and J genes are TRBV6-2 or TRBV6-3 and TRBJ2-4; 8 bases fit TRBD1. The V segment lost 2 bases and the J segment 1 base; nucleotides outside the gene matches: 1. The germline V gene has CDR1 MNHEY and CDR2 SVGEGT. The CDR3 runs to 15 residues. CDR3 nucleotide sequence: TGTGCCAGCAGTTACGGGGACAGGGCCAAAAACATTCAGTACTTC. It specifies CASSYGDRAKNIQYF.

J is TRBJ2-2 and V is TRBV4-1, with D possibly being TRBD2 (5 bases). Germline assignment: CDR1 MGHRA and CDR2 YSYEKL. Trimming shortened V by 3 bases and J by 3 bases, and 11 bases separated the two germline ends. This CDR3 contains 15 residues. CDR3 coding DNA: TGCGCCAGCAGCCAGCGGACTTTCTACACCGGGGAGCTGTTTTTT. Translating gives CASSQRTFYTGELFF.

Only a few counts were recorded for this clonotype. The V and J genes are TRBV27 and TRBJ1-1; TRBD1 aligns across 7 bases. The CDR3 length is 16 residues. The germline V gene has CDR1 MNHEY and CDR2 SMNVEV (reference sequence). V trimming: 4 bases; J trimming: 7 bases; junction bases outside the gene matches: 15. This CDR3 reads CASSSKQGRVGREAFF. The CDR3 region has the DNA TGTGCCAGCAGTTCGAAACAGGGGCGCGTGGGTCGTGAAGCTTTCTTT.

This chain uses TRBV20-1 with TRBJ2-3; D is perhaps TRBD2 (6 bases). The length of the CDR3 is 16 residues. Trimming took off 2 bases at V and 4 bases at J, with 19 bases between the two ends. CDR1 and CDR2 from the germline V gene are DFQATT and SNEGSKA (reference sequence). CDR3 bases: TGCAGTGCTAGATTTCCGACTACCGGGAGCCCAGATACGCAGTATTTT. As protein: CSARFPTTGSPDTQYF.

The chain employs TRBV2 and TRBJ2-1, with no clear D. CDR1 is SNHLY and CDR2 is FYNNEI in the germline V gene. This CDR3 has 17 amino acids. Trimming took off 0 bases at V and 2 bases at J, with 14 bases between the two ends. The CDR3 sequence is CASSEAHGYGPYNEQFF. CDR3 nucleotides: TGTGCCAGCAGTGAAGCGCATGGCTACGGACCCTACAATGAGCAGTTCTTC. Drawing the rest from reference TRBV2 and TRBJ2-1, the complete variable domain is EPEVTQTPSHQVTQMGQEVILRCVPISNHLYFYWYRQILGQKVEFLVSFYNNEISEKSEIFDDQFSVERPDGSNFTLKIRSTKLEDSAMYFCASSEAHGYGPYNEQFFGPGTRLTVL.

This clonotype was counted ten times or more. V is TRBV4-2 and J is TRBJ2-1; TRBD2 aligns across 9 bases. This CDR3 has 15 residues. J gave up 7 bases and V 0 bases, and 4 bases lay outside the gene matches. Germline CDR1 and CDR2: LGHNA and YNFKEQ. The DNA of the CDR3 is TGTGCCAGCAGCCAAGACGGACTAGCGTCAAATGAGCAGTTCTTC. Translation gives CASSQDGLASNEQFF.

Only a few counts were recorded for this clonotype. The chain joins TRBV10-3 to TRBJ2-1; 9 positions match TRBD2. The CDR3 loop spans 16 amino acids. Germline lookup yields CDR1 ENHRY and CDR2 SYGVKD. The trim removed 0 bases at V and 2 bases at J, leaving 2 bases unmatched. CDR3 sequence reads: CAISESRLAAYNEQFF. The CDR3 region has the DNA TGTGCCATCAGTGAGTCCCGACTAGCGGCCTACAATGAGCAGTTCTTC.